This T cell receptor (beta chain) originates from a study of graft-versus-host responses after intestinal transplantation. Notes on the study in general: Researchers found GvH clones in recipient marrow, and some showed up first in ileum or blood.

V lost 7 bases and J lost 6; bases outside the gene matches: 8. There are 13 residues in the CDR3. The germline gives CDR1 MDHEN, CDR2 SYDVKM. Concerning this clone: The antigen is unknown.

Produced via immunoSEQ multiplex PCR; TCRdb's table is partial and in-frame only. The table records tens of thousands of clones, 75% to 90% of them present only once. The origin of this receptor is a human donor who was the organ donor for an intestinal transplant. V usage is TRBV28 and J usage is TRBJ1-2, with 7 bases that match TRBD1. The sequencing here drew on unstimulated CD4+ T cells sorted from spleen or lymph node cells, taken before transplant. The CDR3 spells CASNRQGTNGYTF. Written as DNA, the CDR3 is TGTGCCAGCAACCGACAGGGAACCAATGGCTACACCTTC.